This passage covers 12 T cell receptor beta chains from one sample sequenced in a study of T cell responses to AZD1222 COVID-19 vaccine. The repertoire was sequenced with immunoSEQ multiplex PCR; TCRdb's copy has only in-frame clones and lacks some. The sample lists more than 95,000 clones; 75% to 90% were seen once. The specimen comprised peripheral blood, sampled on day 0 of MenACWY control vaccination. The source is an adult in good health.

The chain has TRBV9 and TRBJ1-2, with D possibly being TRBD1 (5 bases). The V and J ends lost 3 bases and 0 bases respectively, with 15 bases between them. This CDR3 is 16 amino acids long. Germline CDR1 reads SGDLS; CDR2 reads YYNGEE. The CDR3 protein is CASSASRASANYGYTF. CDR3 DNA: TGTGCCAGCAGCGCTAGCAGGGCGTCGGCTAACTATGGCTACACCTTC.

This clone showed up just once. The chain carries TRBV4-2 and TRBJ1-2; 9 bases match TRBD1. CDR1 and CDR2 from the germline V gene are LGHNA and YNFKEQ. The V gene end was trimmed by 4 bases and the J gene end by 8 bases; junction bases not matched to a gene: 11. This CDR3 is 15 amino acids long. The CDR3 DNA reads TGTGCCAGCAGCCGTGGGACAGGGAGGTATGAGGGCTACACCTTC. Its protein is CASSRGTGRYEGYTF.

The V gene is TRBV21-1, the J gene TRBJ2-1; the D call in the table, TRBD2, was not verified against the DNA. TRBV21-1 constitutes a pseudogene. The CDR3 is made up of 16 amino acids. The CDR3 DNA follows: TGTGCCAGCAGCATCCTTAAGGGGAGGGCGGACAATGAGCAGTTCTTC. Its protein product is CASSILKGRADNEQFF.

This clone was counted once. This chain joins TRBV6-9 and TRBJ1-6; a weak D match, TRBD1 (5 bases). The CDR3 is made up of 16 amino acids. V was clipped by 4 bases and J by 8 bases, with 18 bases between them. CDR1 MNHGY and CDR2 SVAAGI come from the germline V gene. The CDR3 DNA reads TGTGCCAGCAGTTGGGCAGAGGGACGGGAGGATTCACCCCTCCACTTT. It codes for CASSWAEGREDSPLHF.

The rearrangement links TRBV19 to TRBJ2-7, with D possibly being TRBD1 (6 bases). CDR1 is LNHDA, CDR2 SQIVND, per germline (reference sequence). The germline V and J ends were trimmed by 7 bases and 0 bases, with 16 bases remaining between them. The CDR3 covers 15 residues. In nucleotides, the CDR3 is TGTGCCAGTACCGATGGGGGACACGGCTCCTACGAGCAGTACTTC. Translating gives CASTDGGHGSYEQYF.

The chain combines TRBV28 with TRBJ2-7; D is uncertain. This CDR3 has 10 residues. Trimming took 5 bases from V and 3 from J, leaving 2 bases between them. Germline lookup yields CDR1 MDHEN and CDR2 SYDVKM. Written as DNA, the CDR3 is TGTGCCAGCAGTCGCTACGAGCAGTACTTC. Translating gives CASSRYEQYF.

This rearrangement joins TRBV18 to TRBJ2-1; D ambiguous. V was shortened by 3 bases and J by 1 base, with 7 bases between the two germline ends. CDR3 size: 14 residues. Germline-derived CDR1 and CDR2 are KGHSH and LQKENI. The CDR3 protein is CASSPARSYNEQFF. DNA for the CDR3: TGTGCCAGCTCACCGGCCCGTTCCTACAATGAGCAGTTCTTC.

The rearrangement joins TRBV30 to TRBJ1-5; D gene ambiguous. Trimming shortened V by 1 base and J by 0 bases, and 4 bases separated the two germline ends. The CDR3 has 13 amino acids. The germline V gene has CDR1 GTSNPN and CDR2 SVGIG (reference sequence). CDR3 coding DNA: TGTGCCTGGAGTGAGACTAGCAATCAGCCCCAGCATTTT. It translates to CAWSETSNQPQHF. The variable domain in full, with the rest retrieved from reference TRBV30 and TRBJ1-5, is SQTIHQWPATLVQPVGSPLSLECTVEGTSNPNLYWYRQAAGRGLQLLFYSVGIGQISSEVPQNLSASRPQDRQFILSSKKLLLSDSGFYLCAWSETSNQPQHFGDGTRLSIL.

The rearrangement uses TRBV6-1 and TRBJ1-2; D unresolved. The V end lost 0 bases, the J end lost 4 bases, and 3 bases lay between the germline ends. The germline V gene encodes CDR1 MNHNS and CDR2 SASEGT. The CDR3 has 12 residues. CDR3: CASSEATYGYTF. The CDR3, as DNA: TGTGCCAGCAGTGAAGCTACCTATGGCTACACCTTC.

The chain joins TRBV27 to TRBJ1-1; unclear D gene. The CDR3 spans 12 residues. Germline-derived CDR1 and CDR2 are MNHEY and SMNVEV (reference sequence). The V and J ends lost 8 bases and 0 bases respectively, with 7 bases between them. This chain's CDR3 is CASGRMNTEAFF. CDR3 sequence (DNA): TGTGCCAGCGGCCGAATGAACACTGAAGCTTTCTTT.

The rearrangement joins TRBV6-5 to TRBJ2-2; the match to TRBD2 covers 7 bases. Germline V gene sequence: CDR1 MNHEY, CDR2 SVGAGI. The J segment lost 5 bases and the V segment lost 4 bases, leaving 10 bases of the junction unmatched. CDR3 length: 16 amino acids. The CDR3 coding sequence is TGTGCCAGCAGTTCTACCCTCGGGGGAGGGACCGGGGAGCTGTTTTTT. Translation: CASSSTLGGGTGELFF.

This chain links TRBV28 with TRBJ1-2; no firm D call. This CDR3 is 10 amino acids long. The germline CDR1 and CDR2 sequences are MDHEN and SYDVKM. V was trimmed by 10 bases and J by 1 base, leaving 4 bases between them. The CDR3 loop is CATGNYGYTF. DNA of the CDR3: TGTGCCACCGGTAACTATGGCTACACCTTC.